Sequencing of this T cell receptor (beta chain) was carried out in a study of STAT5B mutations in CD4+ large granular lymphocyte leukemia. Study-wide results and caveats: TRBV06-family usage was enriched in top patient clones (8/27) versus controls (2/35). No patients shared main leukemic clonotypes, though about 26% appeared at low frequency elsewhere.

V was shortened by 5 bases and J by 5 bases, with 15 bases between the two germline ends. CDR3 length: 14 amino acids. Per the germline V gene, CDR1 is SGHAT and CDR2 is FQNNGV. The method was immunoSEQ multiplex PCR; TCRdb's version includes in-frame clones alone and lacks a portion of them. The sample has about 50,000 clones, 84% seen once; the top ten hold 0.3% to 0.45%. Notes on this clone: Its antigen is unknown.

V gene TRBV11-2 combines with J gene TRBJ2-5; D is possibly TRBD1 (7 bases). The clonotype comes from a human donor in good health. Sequencing input: CD4+ T cells from blood buffy coats. CDR3 in DNA: TGTGCCAGCAGCCCCTGGAGGGGGCAGGAGACCCAGTACTTC. The encoded protein is CASSPWRGQETQYF.